The present TCR beta chain was sequenced within a study of a mutant IDH1 vaccine in newly diagnosed glioma listed by TCRdb under 2021. With respect to the entire study: Of the approximately 33 patients who were treated, around 62% were male and roughly 38% were female, and the mean age was around 40 years. Peripheral blood was drawn at six visits: V03 (baseline), V05, V07, V10, V12 and V13. For exploratory analyses, longitudinal TCRB deep sequencing was carried out in under 30 treated patients wherever samples were available. Before enrollment, most patients had been given radiochemotherapy with temozolomide as standard therapy, while the rest had received either radiotherapy alone or temozolomide alone. Here is what the overall study found, with its caveats: According to the authors, sample limitations meant that analyses of patient blood samples could not be reproduced. Changes in the top peripheral T cell clonotypes picked up by TCRB sequencing did not appear to be linked to pseudoprogression. Selection of PBMC samples for TCRB deep sequencing was based on availability. Immune responses induced by the vaccine were seen in about 93% of patients across multiple MHC alleles.

What this sample's time point label stands for: baseline, week 1 (first vaccination visit). Taken with the paper, the label for treatment or condition translates to: pre-vaccination baseline after standard-of-care therapy. Donors had newly diagnosed WHO grade 3 or 4 IDH1-mutant astrocytomas with loss of nuclear ATRX. The samples were drawn from NOA16, a multicentre, single-arm, open-label phase I trial in Germany that tested a mutant IDH1 peptide vaccine in humans for the first time. For immunogenicity testing, the blood drawn at visit V03 was used as the baseline sample. Genomic DNA for TCRB sequencing was isolated from EDTA blood with the DNeasy Blood and Tissue Kit. The library was prepared using the immunoSEQ multiplex PCR assay. Rearranged TCR beta chain sequences were amplified with the hsTCRB Kit following the manufacturer's protocol. TCRB libraries were sequenced on an Illumina MiSeq. As for the original processing: The proprietary platform of the kit vendor was used for demultiplexing, trimming and gene mapping. The table comes from immuneACCESS by way of TCRdb, which keeps in-frame sequences with V and J called. Part of the clones is missing from these tables; in studies checked, under half for an unresolved V gene and the rest for unknown reasons. V, J and clone size are taken as reported in that table, and D and trimming were inferred from the DNA itself. Counted in this sample were about 51,000 clones; around 80% of them appeared once. Of the sample, 1.5% to 2% is held by the ten largest clones.

Notes on this clone: It has no known antigen specificity. No much larger clone exists at a distance of one base, and base qualities are not known.

Per the germline V gene (reference sequence), MNHEY is the CDR1 and SMNVEV is the CDR2. The CDR3 covers 11 residues, taking in both the cysteine and the phenylalanine. The sequence is cut down to CDR3 DNA, 33 bases in frame from base 1. The junction shows trimming of 10 bases on V and 7 bases on J, plus 14 bases between the germline ends. The chain is made from TRBV27 and TRBJ2-7; the D gene is possibly TRBD1, with 5 bases matching. The sequencing here drew on PBMCs, taken from a glioma patient treated with radiotherapy, temozolomide or both. This clonotype was sampled from a middle-aged woman with glioma. The CDR3 region: CAIRRGWEQYF. The base sequence is TGTGCCATCCGAAGGGGTTGGGAGCAGTACTTC.